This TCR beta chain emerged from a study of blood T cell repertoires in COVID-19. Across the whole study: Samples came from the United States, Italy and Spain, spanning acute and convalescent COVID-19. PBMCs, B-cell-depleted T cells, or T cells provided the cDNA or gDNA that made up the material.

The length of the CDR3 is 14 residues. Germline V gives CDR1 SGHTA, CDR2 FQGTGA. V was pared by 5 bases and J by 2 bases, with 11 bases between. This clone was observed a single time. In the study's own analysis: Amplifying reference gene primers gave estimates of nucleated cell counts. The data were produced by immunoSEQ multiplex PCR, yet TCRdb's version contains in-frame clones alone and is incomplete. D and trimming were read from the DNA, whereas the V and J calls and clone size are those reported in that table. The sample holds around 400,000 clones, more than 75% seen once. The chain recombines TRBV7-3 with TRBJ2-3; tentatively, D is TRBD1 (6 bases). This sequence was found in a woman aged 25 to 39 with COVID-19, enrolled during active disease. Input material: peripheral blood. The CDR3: CASSDGQITDTQYF. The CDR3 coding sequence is TGTGCCAGCAGCGATGGACAGATCACAGATACGCAGTATTTT.